The rows below give T cell receptor beta chains drawn from one sample of a study of a mutant IDH1 vaccine in newly diagnosed glioma. The method was immunoSEQ multiplex PCR; TCRdb's version includes in-frame clones alone and lacks a portion of them. The sample includes about 55,000 clones, over 70% seen only once; the top ten take more than 5%. Antigens for these TCRs are unknown. The starting material was PBMCs, obtained from a glioma patient whose treatment included an IDH1 peptide vaccine. The receptors derive from a man aged 35 to 55 with glioma. Both conserved end residues are part of each CDR3. A D gene is named only where the DNA matches it firmly. Size values are once, few and many counts, or a class for expanded clones, and some rows have none.

clone_size,d_call,v_call,j_call,cdr3_aa,cdr3_nt
-,-,TRBV19,TRBJ1-1,CASSIDAGLSTEAFF,TGTGCCAGTAGTATAGATGCAGGCCTAAGCACTGAAGCTTTCTTT
-,TRBD1,TRBV19,TRBJ1-5,CASSQTGENQPQHF,TGTGCCAGTAGTCAGACAGGGGAAAATCAGCCCCAGCATTTT
once,-,TRBV9,TRBJ1-1,CASSVGGTANTEAFF,TGTGCCAGCAGCGTTGGGGGGACGGCCAACACTGAAGCTTTCTTT
-,-,TRBV13,TRBJ2-2,CASSFRGIVNTGELFF,TGTGCCAGCAGCTTCCGGGGCATCGTGAACACCGGGGAGCTGTTTTTT
-,-,TRBV4-1,TRBJ2-3,CASSQGVTDTQYF,TGCGCCAGCAGCCAAGGGGTGACAGATACGCAGTATTTT
-,-,TRBV7-9,TRBJ1-2,CASSLIAGDYTF,TGTGCCAGCAGCTTGATCGCAGGGGACTACACCTTC
once,-,TRBV6-6,TRBJ1-5,CASSFRGNQPQHF,TGTGCCAGCAGTTTTCGGGGAAATCAGCCCCAGCATTTT
few,TRBD1,TRBV5-4,TRBJ1-2,CASSADRGYGYTF,TGTGCCAGCAGCGCGGACAGGGGCTATGGCTACACCTTC
-,TRBD1,TRBV5-1,TRBJ2-3,CASRPGQVGPTDTQYF,TGCGCCAGCAGACCCGGACAGGTCGGACCCACAGATACGCAGTATTTT
-,TRBD1,TRBV7-2,TRBJ2-4,CASSLAGTGRAKNIQYF,TGTGCCAGCAGCTTAGCGGGGACAGGGCGAGCCAAAAACATTCAGTACTTC
-,TRBD1,TRBV4-1,TRBJ1-2,CASSQVPVTGGDYTF,TGCGCCAGCAGCCAAGTGCCCGTGACAGGGGGCGACTACACCTTC
once,TRBD2,TRBV19,TRBJ2-1,CASSSGLAGDNEQFF,TGTGCCAGTAGTAGCGGACTAGCGGGCGACAATGAGCAGTTCTTC
-,-,TRBV6-1,TRBJ2-5,CASTLVRTSETQYF,TGTGCCAGCACCCTAGTGAGGACAAGTGAGACCCAGTACTTC
few,-,TRBV18,TRBJ1-6,CASSPSQASNNSPLHF,TGTGCCAGCTCACCCTCACAGGCATCGAATAATTCACCCCTCCACTTT
-,-,TRBV7-2,TRBJ1-6,CATARGRNSPLHF,TGTGCCACGGCCCGAGGAAGAAATTCACCCCTCCACTTT